A single sample is the source of the 5 T cell receptor beta chains below, sequenced in a study of blood T cell repertoires in COVID-19. Assay used: immunoSEQ multiplex PCR; TCRdb lists only in-frame clones, some missing. The sample contains over 200,000 clones, around 83% of which appear only once. Sequencing was done on a sample of peripheral blood. Every receptor here comes from a man older than 75 with acute or convalescent COVID-19.

This rearrangement joins TRBV19 to TRBJ2-2, with TRBD1 matching 7 bases. V shed 6 bases, J shed 2 bases, and the junction held 6 bases outside the gene matches. Germline values: CDR1 LNHDA, CDR2 SQIVND (reference sequence). This CDR3 has 15 amino acids. The CDR3 loop is CASRITGANTGELFF. CDR3 bases: TGTGCCAGTAGGATAACAGGGGCCAACACCGGGGAGCTGTTTTTT.

This clone was recorded only once. The gene calls are TRBV5-6 and TRBJ2-2; TRBD1 might be the D (6 bases). Looked up from germline, CDR1 is SGHDT and CDR2 is YYEEEE. CDR3 length: 18 amino acids. Trimming removed 5 bases from V and 1 base from J, with 21 bases in between. CDR3 residues: CASRPQGQGRENTGELFF. Written as DNA, the CDR3 is TGTGCCAGCAGGCCACAGGGACAAGGCAGGGAGAACACCGGGGAGCTGTTTTTT.

About this clone itself: This same CDR3 is encoded by further DNA sequences in the sample. The rearrangement uses TRBV12-3 or TRBV12-4 and TRBJ1-5; D unresolved. V shed 3 bases and J shed 4 bases, with 7 bases lying between them. This CDR3 spans 13 amino acids. The CDR3, as DNA: TGTGCCAGCAGTTTTACGGGGAATCAGCCCCAGCATTTT. Its translation: CASSFTGNQPQHF.

The J gene is TRBJ2-4, the V gene TRBV7-2, with 8 bases lining up with TRBD1. The V and J ends lost 5 bases and 5 bases, in that order; junction bases with no gene match: 5. This CDR3 has 14 amino acids. Germline-derived CDR1 and CDR2 are SGHTA and FQGNSA. DNA for the CDR3: TGTGCCAGCAGCGCAATGACAGGGGAAAACATTCAGTACTTC. Amino acid sequence: CASSAMTGENIQYF.

The chain uses TRBV5-1 and TRBJ1-2; perhaps TRBD1 as D (6 bases). The CDR3 extends over 15 amino acids. Germline CDR1 is SGHRS and CDR2 is YFSETQ. Between the trimmed V and J ends, which lost 5 bases and 0 bases, there was a span of 14 bases. The CDR3 bases are TGCGCCAGCAGTCCCACGACAGGTTCTAACTATGGCTACACCTTC. It translates to CASSPTTGSNYGYTF.